These 9 T cell receptor beta chains share one sample of origin, sequenced in a study of shared clonotypes between healthy human individuals. Repertoires were generated with immunoSEQ multiplex PCR, while TCRdb's copy carries only in-frame clones and drops some. The sample lists about 2.3 million clones; more than 85% were seen once. The source material was naive CD4+ T cells from PBMCs. The subset is: CD45RA+ positively selected. These receptors came from a man in his late teens or twenties in good health. Some clones in this sample may be carry-over from other donors' samples.

The chain couples TRBV28 to TRBJ2-7; D unresolved. The CDR3 contains 11 residues. Germline V gene lookup returns CDR1 MDHEN and CDR2 SYDVKM. Trimming shortened V by 8 bases and J by 1 base, and 6 bases separated the two germline ends. The CDR3: CASGLSYEQYF. DNA of the CDR3: TGTGCCAGCGGCCTTTCCTACGAGCAGTACTTC.

The J gene is TRBJ2-1, the V gene TRBV6-1; 10 nucleotides agree with TRBD2. CDR3 length equals 15 residues. The germline V gene has CDR1 MNHNS and CDR2 SASEGT. Trimming cost V 6 bases and J 1 base; bases outside gene matches: 3. The CDR3 loop is CASSTSGASYNEQFF. In nucleotides, the CDR3 is TGTGCCAGCAGCACTAGCGGGGCGTCCTACAATGAGCAGTTCTTC.

CDR3 in amino acids: CASSPRGGKVNNEQFF. DNA of the CDR3: TGTGCCAGCAGCCCTCGGGGAGGGAAGGTCAACAATGAGCAGTTCTTC. The rearrangement joins TRBV28 to TRBJ2-1, with 7 bases aligning to TRBD2. Germline-derived CDR1 and CDR2 are MDHEN and SYDVKM. The V gene end was trimmed by 6 bases and the J gene end by 5 bases; junction bases not matched to a gene: 13. The CDR3 has 16 amino acids. The complete variable domain, with remaining parts taken from reference TRBV28 and TRBJ2-1, reads DVKVTQSSRYLVKRTGEKVFLECVQDMDHENMFWYRQDPGLGLRLIYFSYDVKMKEKGDIPEGYSVSREKKERFSLILESASTNQTSMYLCASSPRGGKVNNEQFFGPGTRLTVL.

This sequence joins TRBV5-6 and TRBJ2-5, with D possibly matching TRBD1 (6 bases). CDR1 SGHDT and CDR2 YYEEEE come from the germline V gene. The ends were cut back, 4 bases at V and 11 bases at J, with 15 bases in the middle. The length of the CDR3 is 12 residues. CDR3 region: CASSPAKGEQYF. CDR3 DNA sequence: TGTGCCAGCAGCCCCGCTAAGGGGGAGCAGTACTTC. The entire variable domain, with the rest obtained from reference TRBV5-6 and TRBJ2-5, is as follows: DAGVTQSPTHLIKTRGQQVTLRCSPKSGHDTVSWYQQALGQGPQFIFQYYEEEERQRGNFPDRFSGHQFPNYSSELNVNALLLGDSALYLCASSPAKGEQYFGPGTRLLVL.

The V and J genes are TRBV7-2 and TRBJ1-2; 7 nucleotides match TRBD1. Trimming took 5 bases from V and 7 from J; bases not matched to a gene: 7. The CDR3 extends over 13 amino acids. Germline values: CDR1 SGHTA, CDR2 FQGNSA. In DNA form, the CDR3 reads TGTGCCAGCAGCAAAAGACAGGGAAGTGGCTACACCTTC. Translating it yields CASSKRQGSGYTF.

This clone was seen only once. V is TRBV11-2 and J is TRBJ1-1; D gene uncertain. CDR1 SGHAT and CDR2 FQNNGV come from the germline V gene. The germline V and J ends were trimmed by 1 base and 8 bases, with 11 bases remaining between them. This CDR3 is 13 amino acids long. For the CDR3, the DNA is TGTGCCAGCAGCTTAGGGGGTAATGGGGAAGCTTTCTTT. This sequence encodes CASSLGGNGEAFF.

The chain joins TRBV28 to TRBJ1-5; 12 nucleotides line up with TRBD1. The germline CDR1 and CDR2 sequences are MDHEN and SYDVKM. This CDR3 comprises 17 residues. V gave up 6 bases and J gave up 6 bases; unmatched junction bases: 12. The CDR3 protein is CASSRGGTGGAGQPQHF. The DNA of the CDR3 is TGTGCCAGCAGCCGGGGCGGGACAGGGGGCGCGGGTCAGCCCCAGCATTTT.

Concerning this clone itself: Other DNA sequences in this sample translate to the same CDR3. The rearrangement joins TRBV6-5 to TRBJ2-3; D possibly corresponds to TRBD1 (5 bases). The length of the CDR3 is 15 residues. Germline CDR1 reads MNHEY; CDR2 reads SVGAGI. The V end was cut by 2 bases, the J end by 0 bases, with 9 bases between. The CDR3 loop reads CASSYRGPSTDTQYF. CDR3 bases: TGTGCCAGCAGTTACAGGGGCCCAAGCACAGATACGCAGTATTTT.

The genes are TRBV30 and TRBJ2-2, with D possibly matching TRBD1 (5 bases). Trimming pared 5 bases from V and 1 base from J, leaving 11 bases between. This CDR3 has 14 residues. Germline V gene sequence: CDR1 GTSNPN, CDR2 SVGIG (reference sequence). CDR3 nucleotide sequence: TGTGCCTGGCACACCGGACAGAACACCGGGGAGCTGTTTTTT. Its translation is CAWHTGQNTGELFF.